A single T cell receptor beta chain is shown here with its context. The junction had 7 bases not matched to a gene; V was cut back by 5 bases and J by 0 bases. The CDR3 spans 15 residues. In germline, CDR1 is MDHEN, CDR2 SYDVKM. Original processing notes: Researchers report that nucleated cell counts were estimated from reference gene primer amplification. Measured with immunoSEQ multiplex PCR; TCRdb has only the in-frame clones, and not every one. The D gene and trimming were derived from the DNA, and the V and J assignments and clone size from that table. The sample includes a few hundred thousand clones, 80% to 90% seen only once; the top ten take 4% to 5.5%. The data are from a study of blood T cell repertoires in COVID-19. Study-wide context: Spain, Italy and the United States supplied samples that represented acute and convalescent COVID-19. In each case, the material was cDNA or gDNA derived from T cells, B-cell-depleted T cells, or PBMCs.

Sequences were obtained from PBMCs or T cells enriched from blood (not recorded which). This receptor was taken from a woman between 40 and 50 years old with acute COVID-19. The chain is built from TRBV28 and TRBJ2-7, with 7 nucleotides matching TRBD1. CDR3 nucleotides: TGTGCCAGCAGTCCATCGGGACAGAGCTCCTACGAGCAGTACTTC. It translates to CASSPSGQSSYEQYF. The full variable domain, its missing parts supplied by reference TRBV28 and TRBJ2-7, is DVKVTQSSRYLVKRTGEKVFLECVQDMDHENMFWYRQDPGLGLRLIYFSYDVKMKEKGDIPEGYSVSREKKERFSLILESASTNQTSMYLCASSPSGQSSYEQYFGPGTRLTVT.